The table lists the clone carrying this TCR beta chain with a few counts. Via MiXCR, TCRdb re-called the RT-PCR reads, giving one row per CDR3 protein. The sample has hundreds of thousands of distinct CDR3 sequences, 11% to 15% seen once; the top ten hold just over 3.5%. Germline-derived CDR1 and CDR2 are KGHDR and SFDVKD. Trimming removed 3 bases from V and 4 bases from J; junction bases left unmatched: 3. This CDR3 is 15 amino acids long. This clonotype was sampled from a female donor in good health, serving as a healthy control. The chain joins TRBV24-1 to TRBJ2-2, with 8 bases lining up with TRBD1. Sequencing was performed on memory CD4+ T cells from blood. For the CDR3, the DNA is TGTGCCACCAGTGATCCCGGGACAGGCACCGGGGAGCTGTTTTTT. This encodes CATSDPGTGTGELFF.